These 29 T cell receptor beta chains share one sample of origin, sequenced in a study of cytomegalovirus exposure and HLA in healthy donors (dated by TCRdb to 2015 to 2018). The library was produced with the immunoSEQ multiplex PCR assay. This is the immuneACCESS table as TCRdb keeps it, with only in-frame sequences that have V and J called. A part of the clones is gone; compared with another copy, unresolved V genes explain less than half, and the rest is unexplained. For this sample there are 120,000 to 150,000 clones; about 89% appear just once. Approximately 0.7% of the sample is taken by the ten largest. Sample: PBMCs. The receptors were gathered from a man between 18 and 35 years old in good health and CMV-seronegative.

This chain joins TRBV7-9 and TRBJ1-2, with 7 bases that match TRBD1. The CDR3 covers 17 residues. The trim removed 0 bases at V and 4 bases at J, leaving 11 bases unmatched. Germline values: CDR1 SEHNR, CDR2 FQNEAQ (reference sequence). The chain's CDR3 is CASSLAVAPDRAYGYTF. CDR3 nucleotide sequence: TGTGCCAGCAGCTTAGCGGTCGCCCCCGACAGGGCCTATGGCTACACCTTC.

CDR3 bases: TGTGCCAGCAGCTTAACGGGGGGGCCAGATACGCAGTATTTT. Its translation is CASSLTGGPDTQYF. The V gene is TRBV7-2, the J gene TRBJ2-3, with TRBD2 identical over 8 bases. V was clipped by 2 bases and J by 4 bases; unmatched bases: 2. This CDR3 contains 14 residues. The germline CDR1 and CDR2 sequences are SGHTA and FQGNSA.

The chain couples TRBV30 to TRBJ1-5, with D tentatively TRBD1 (6 bases). Germline loops: CDR1 GTSNPN, CDR2 SVGIG (reference sequence). V lost 2 bases to trimming and J lost 6 bases, with 17 bases between them. The CDR3 is made up of 15 amino acids. DNA for the CDR3: TGTGCCTGGAGTCTAACAGGGAGTTGGAGTCAGCCCCAGCATTTT. Protein: CAWSLTGSWSQPQHF.

This clone was detected once. The chain is built from TRBV7-8 and TRBJ1-6, with 7 bases that match TRBD1. This CDR3 comprises 17 residues. The ends lost 0 bases at V and 9 bases at J; junction bases unmatched: 11. Germline V CDR1 and CDR2: SGHVS, FQNEAQ. The CDR3 here is CASSLAGDRQGASPLHF. CDR3 bases: TGTGCCAGCAGCTTAGCGGGGGATCGACAGGGAGCTTCACCCCTCCACTTT.

Only a few counts were recorded for this clone. The genes are TRBV28 and TRBJ2-1, with TRBD2 identical over 9 bases. Losses at the gene ends were 5 bases for V and 9 bases for J; bases not matched to a gene: 11. CDR1 MDHEN and CDR2 SYDVKM come from the germline V gene. The CDR3 runs to 15 residues. The CDR3 DNA follows: TGTGCCAGCAGTCCTGGGACTAGCAGCAGGGGTGAGCAGTTCTTC. It codes for CASSPGTSSRGEQFF. The full variable domain, with the rest looked up from reference TRBV28 and TRBJ2-1, is DVKVTQSSRYLVKRTGEKVFLECVQDMDHENMFWYRQDPGLGLRLIYFSYDVKMKEKGDIPEGYSVSREKKERFSLILESASTNQTSMYLCASSPGTSSRGEQFFGPGTRLTVL.

This clone was recorded once. The chain is built from TRBV7-9 and TRBJ1-1; TRBD1 is a possible D gene (6 bases). The CDR3 spans 14 residues. Trimming took off 5 bases at V and 1 base at J, with 11 bases between the two ends. Looked up from germline, CDR1 is SEHNR and CDR2 is FQNEAQ (reference sequence). The CDR3 spells CASSLETGNTEAFF. The DNA for the CDR3 is TGTGCCAGCAGCCTAGAGACAGGGAACACTGAAGCTTTCTTT.

CDR3 sequence reads: CASSFRLAGETQYF. In DNA, the CDR3 is TGCGCCAGCAGCTTCAGACTAGCGGGTGAGACCCAGTACTTC. The chain links TRBV5-1 to TRBJ2-5; TRBD2 agrees at 10 bases. The V segment lost 2 bases and the J segment 5 bases; nucleotides outside the gene matches: 3. Germline V gene sequence: CDR1 SGHRS, CDR2 YFSETQ. The CDR3 runs to 14 residues.

The chain joins TRBV9 to TRBJ1-2; D ambiguous. The CDR3 is 14 residues long. Germline lookup yields CDR1 SGDLS and CDR2 YYNGEE. Trimming took 0 bases from V and 1 from J, leaving 7 bases between them. The DNA for the CDR3 is TGTGCCAGCAGCGTAGTCGCCAGTAACTATGGCTACACCTTC. Residues: CASSVVASNYGYTF.

The chain employs TRBV5-5 and TRBJ2-1, with D perhaps matching TRBD1 (6 bases). V was clipped by 3 bases and J by 10 bases, with 17 bases between them. CDR1 is SGHKS, CDR2 YYEKEE, per germline (reference sequence). This CDR3 has 14 residues. CDR3 protein: CASSSHGTGQEQFF. CDR3 coding DNA: TGTGCCAGCAGCTCACACGGGACCGGACAGGAGCAGTTCTTC.

The J gene is TRBJ1-4, the V gene TRBV5-1; D not resolved. The CDR3 length is 16 residues. Deletions cut 0 bases from V and 1 base from J, with 10 bases between. Germline loops: CDR1 SGHRS, CDR2 YFSETQ. CDR3 sequence (DNA): TGCGCCAGCAGCTTGGTTTCAGGTTTAACTAATGAAAAACTGTTTTTT. Amino acids: CASSLVSGLTNEKLFF. Full variable domain (remainder filled in from reference TRBV5-1 and TRBJ1-4): KAGVTQTPRYLIKTRGQQVTLSCSPISGHRSVSWYQQTPGQGLQFLFEYFSETQRNKGNFPGRFSGRQFSNSRSEMNVSTLELGDSALYLCASSLVSGLTNEKLFFGSGTQLSVL.

The V and J genes are TRBV4-3 and TRBJ2-6; possible D gene TRBD1, 5 bases. The CDR3 contains 16 residues. Germline CDR1 reads LGHNA; CDR2 reads YSLEER. Trimming stripped 5 bases from V and 2 bases from J, with 13 bases between. The CDR3 loop reads CASSRGPVTGANVLTF. CDR3 nucleotides: TGCGCCAGCAGCAGGGGTCCGGTGACTGGGGCCAACGTCCTGACTTTC.

The chain recombines TRBV29-1 with TRBJ2-7; 7 bases are shared with TRBD2. The CDR3 has 13 amino acids. The trim removed 5 bases at V and 1 base at J, leaving 5 bases unmatched. The germline V gene encodes CDR1 SQVTM and CDR2 ANQGSEA. The CDR3 region is CSVYLADSYEQYV. The CDR3 coding sequence is TGCAGCGTTTACCTAGCGGATTCCTACGAGCAGTACGTC.

This clone is a singleton in its sample. The CDR3 DNA sequence: TGTGCCAGCAGTTACTCCGCCTACGAGCAGTACTTC. Amino acids: CASSYSAYEQYF. V is TRBV6-7 and J is TRBJ2-7; D gene uncertain. TRBV6-7 carries the ORF label, with uncertain function. The V end was cut by 0 bases, the J end by 2 bases, with 2 bases between. This CDR3 has 12 residues.

The V gene is TRBV10-2, the J gene TRBJ1-5, with D maybe TRBD1 (6 bases). CDR3 length: 13 amino acids. Germline CDR1 reads WSHSY; CDR2 reads SAAADI. Trimming cost V 6 bases and J 1 base, with 7 bases left between them. Here the CDR3 DNA reads TGCGCCAGCAGAGGACAGAGCAATCAGCCCCAGCATTTT. Its protein is CASRGQSNQPQHF.

The chain uses TRBV4-1 and TRBJ1-2, with D perhaps matching TRBD1 (5 bases). From germline, CDR1 is MGHRA and CDR2 YSYEKL. V lost 1 base and J 7 bases, leaving 16 bases between the germline ends. The CDR3 length is 15 residues. For the CDR3, the DNA is TGCGCCAGCAGCCAAGTCATCAGGGATTCTTCTGGCTACACCTTC. It translates to CASSQVIRDSSGYTF.

The V gene is TRBV10-1, the J gene TRBJ2-3; 12 bases are a match to TRBD2. Germline CDR1 reads WNHNN; CDR2 reads SYGVQD (reference sequence). CDR3 length equals 16 residues. V lost 10 bases and J lost 4; bases outside the gene matches: 12. DNA of the CDR3: TGCGCCAACGCTGAGACTAGCGGGAGTAATGCAGATACGCAGTATTTT. This gives the protein CANAETSGSNADTQYF.

The chain joins TRBV27 to TRBJ1-4, with TRBD1 matching over 8 bases. The germline CDR1 and CDR2 sequences are MNHEY and SMNVEV (reference sequence). V was pared by 6 bases and J by 2 bases, with 2 bases of the junction left unmatched. The CDR3 covers 14 residues. In DNA, the CDR3 is TGTGCCAGCAGCCGACAGGGGACTAATGAAAAACTGTTTTTT. Its protein is CASSRQGTNEKLFF.

The chain joins TRBV7-9 to TRBJ2-2; 7 bases match TRBD1. Per germline, CDR1 SEHNR and CDR2 FQNEAQ (reference sequence). The V and J ends lost 3 bases and 4 bases, in that order; junction bases with no gene match: 5. This CDR3 is 15 amino acids long. The CDR3 loop reads CASSFGQERTGELFF. The DNA of the CDR3 is TGTGCCAGCAGCTTCGGACAGGAGCGCACCGGGGAGCTGTTTTTT.

CDR3 DNA sequence: TGTGCCAGCAACTACGACTCACCCAATCAGCCCCAGCATTTT. Translating gives CASNYDSPNQPQHF. The J gene is TRBJ1-5, the V gene TRBV6-1; D unresolved. Germline V gives CDR1 MNHNS, CDR2 SASEGT. Trimming stripped 7 bases from V and 3 bases from J, with 13 bases between. This CDR3 contains 14 residues.

The CDR3 DNA is TGTGCCAGCAGAGCTCCTGGCTCCTACAATGAGCAGTTCTTC. Its protein product is CASRAPGSYNEQFF. The chain recombines TRBV7-9 with TRBJ2-1; D ambiguous. Germline assignment: CDR1 SEHNR and CDR2 FQNEAQ (reference sequence). The ends were cut back, 6 bases at V and 0 bases at J, with 9 bases in the middle. The CDR3 contains 14 residues.

The CDR3 protein is CASSFGEYTEAFF. CDR3 DNA sequence: TGCGCCAGCAGCTTCGGGGAATACACTGAAGCTTTCTTT. The rearrangement uses TRBV5-1 and TRBJ1-1; D not resolved. This CDR3 is 13 amino acids long. Between the trimmed V and J ends, which lost 2 bases and 3 bases, there was a span of 8 bases. The germline gives CDR1 SGHRS, CDR2 YFSETQ.

The chain recombines TRBV5-1 with TRBJ2-7; the D gene is possibly TRBD1 (5 bases). CDR1 is SGHRS, CDR2 YFSETQ, per germline. Trimming cost V 1 base and J 1 base, with 6 bases left between them. The CDR3 is made up of 13 amino acids. The CDR3 here is CASSLRQSYEQYF. The CDR3 DNA reads as TGCGCCAGCAGCTTGAGACAGTCCTACGAGCAGTACTTC.

CDR3: CAIRDSRGNYGYTF. In nucleotides, the CDR3 is TGTGCCATCAGAGATTCCCGGGGAAACTATGGCTACACCTTC. The chain uses TRBV10-3 and TRBJ1-2; D remains unclear. V lost 6 bases, J lost 2 bases, and 13 bases lay in between. The CDR3 contains 14 residues. CDR1 is ENHRY, CDR2 SYGVKD, per germline.

This chain links TRBV10-3 with TRBJ1-2, with 9 nucleotides matching TRBD1. The CDR3 extends over 14 amino acids. Germline V gene data show CDR1 as ENHRY and CDR2 as SYGVKD. Germline trimming cut 3 bases from V and 6 bases from J; bases unmatched to any gene: 5. The CDR3 DNA reads as TGTGCCATCAGTGAATTGGGACAGGGCCATGGCTACACCTTC. Protein sequence: CAISELGQGHGYTF.

J is TRBJ1-5 and V is TRBV7-7, with D hard to call. The CDR3 runs to 14 residues. V dropped 1 base and J dropped 1 base, with 5 bases sitting between them. CDR1 and CDR2 from the germline V gene are SSHAT and FNYEAQ (reference sequence). CDR3 loop: CASSLGRSNQPQHF. The CDR3 DNA sequence: TGTGCCAGCAGCTTAGGGCGGAGCAATCAGCCCCAGCATTTT.

This chain joins TRBV9 and TRBJ1-6; 11 bases fit TRBD1. This CDR3 contains 15 residues. Losses at the gene ends were 2 bases for V and 9 bases for J; bases not matched to a gene: 4. CDR1 and CDR2 from the germline V gene are SGDLS and YYNGEE. The CDR3 spells CASSVSGQGVSPLHF. The CDR3 DNA is TGTGCCAGCAGCGTCTCGGGACAGGGGGTTTCACCCCTCCACTTT.

V gene TRBV7-2 combines with J gene TRBJ2-1; possible D gene TRBD2, 6 bases. V was shortened by 3 bases and J by 3 bases, with 6 bases between the two germline ends. The CDR3 is 13 amino acids. The germline gives CDR1 SGHTA, CDR2 FQGNSA. The chain's CDR3 is CASSFSGYNEQFF. The CDR3 DNA is TGTGCCAGCAGCTTTAGCGGCTACAATGAGCAGTTCTTC. The full variable domain, rest sourced from reference TRBV7-2 and TRBJ2-1, is GAGVSQSPSNKVTEKGKDVELRCDPISGHTALYWYRQSLGQGLEFLIYFQGNSAPDKSGLPSDRFSAERTGGSVSTLTIQRTQQEDSAVYLCASSFSGYNEQFFGPGTRLTVL.

In its sample, this clone was seen a few times. V gene TRBV15 combines with J gene TRBJ2-5, with D unresolved. The CDR3 has 15 residues. V shed 2 bases and J shed 0 bases, with 10 bases lying between them. Looked up from germline, CDR1 is LNHNV and CDR2 is YYDKDF (reference sequence). CDR3 bases: TGTGCCACCAGCAGACTACGACTGGACCAAGAGACCCAGTACTTC. Translating it yields CATSRLRLDQETQYF. Full variable domain (outside the CDR3, taken from reference TRBV15 and TRBJ2-5): DAMVIQNPRYQVTQFGKPVTLSCSQTLNHNVMYWYQQKSSQAPKLLFHYYDKDFNNEADTPDNFQSRRPNTSFCFLDIRSPGLGDTAMYLCATSRLRLDQETQYFGPGTRLLVL.

The J gene is TRBJ2-3, the V gene TRBV10-3; 10 positions agree with TRBD2. CDR1 is ENHRY, CDR2 SYGVKD, per germline. The ends lost 5 bases at V and 3 bases at J; junction bases unmatched: 11. The CDR3 is made up of 17 amino acids. CDR3 coding DNA: TGTGCCATCAGTACAACCCCAGCGGGAGGGAGGACAGATACGCAGTATTTT. It yields the protein CAISTTPAGGRTDTQYF.